This T cell receptor (beta chain) appears in the sequencing data of a study of shared clonotypes between healthy human individuals. The repertoire was sequenced with immunoSEQ multiplex PCR; TCRdb's copy has only in-frame clones and lacks some. The data hold about 1.5 million clones, with roughly 95% observed a single time. Of note for this clone: Its antigen remains unidentified.

V dropped 3 bases and J dropped 2; count of bases not matched to a gene: 6. The CDR3 has 15 amino acids. From germline, CDR1 is MGHDK and CDR2 SYGVNS. Study results and caveats: The genetic and exposure-history diversity represented was limited by few donors. Memory subsets generally showed lower estimated richness than naive subsets. Generation probabilities of non-shared clonotypes were lower (relative to those shared by all four donors). Sequencing depth was expected to affect clonotype sharing among donors.

The chain uses TRBV25-1 and TRBJ2-5; 7 bases match TRBD2. Source material: naive CD4+ T cells sorted from blood. The sample's subset: CD45RA+ positively selected. This receptor was obtained from a man aged 25 to 40 in good health. CDR3 protein: CASSDWAGVQETQYF. CDR3 sequence (DNA): TGTGCCAGCAGTGACTGGGCGGGAGTGCAAGAGACCCAGTACTTC.